This TCR beta chain was identified in a study of CD8 T cells in ankylosing spondylitis. Whole-study findings and limits: It appeared that ankylosing spondylitis blood was characterized by a TCR beta motif of under ten highly homologous variants. Significant enrichment of disease-linked clones was reportedly seen in matched ankylosing spondylitis synovial fluid.

With molecular barcodes, quantitative 5'-RACE was used to make the TCR beta libraries. TCRdb reanalysed the 5' RACE reads using MiXCR and keeps one entry per CDR3 protein. Of 500,000 to 550,000 distinct CDR3 sequences listed, roughly 13% are singletons. CDR1 is ENHRY and CDR2 is SYGVKD in the germline V gene. The CDR3 is 12 residues long. After removal of 7 bases from V and 6 bases from J, the junction contained 3 bases not matched to a gene. This clonotype has a count of ten or more. Its matching antigen is unknown. This receptor was obtained from a male donor with ankylosing spondylitis. The V gene is TRBV10-3, the J gene TRBJ2-7, with 10 bases fitting TRBD2. Sequenced material: blood, either unsorted or a sorted T cell fraction (not recorded which). The chain's CDR3 is CAIKREGGEQYF. CDR3 DNA: TGTGCCATCAAGCGGGAGGGAGGCGAGCAGTACTTC.